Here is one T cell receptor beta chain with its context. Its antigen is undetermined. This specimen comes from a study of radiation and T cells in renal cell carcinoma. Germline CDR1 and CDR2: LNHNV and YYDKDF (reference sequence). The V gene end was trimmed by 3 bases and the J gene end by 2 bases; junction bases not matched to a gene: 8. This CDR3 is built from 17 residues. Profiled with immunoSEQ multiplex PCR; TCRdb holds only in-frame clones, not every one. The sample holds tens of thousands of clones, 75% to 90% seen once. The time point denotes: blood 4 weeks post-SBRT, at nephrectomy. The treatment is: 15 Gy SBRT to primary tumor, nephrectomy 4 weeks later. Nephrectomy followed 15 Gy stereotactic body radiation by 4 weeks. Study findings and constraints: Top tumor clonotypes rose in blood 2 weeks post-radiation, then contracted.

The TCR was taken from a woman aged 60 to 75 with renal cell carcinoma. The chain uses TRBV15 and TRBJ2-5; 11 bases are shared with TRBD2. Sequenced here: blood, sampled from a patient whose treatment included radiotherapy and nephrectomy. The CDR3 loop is CATSSWGSGGAQETQYF. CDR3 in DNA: TGTGCCACCAGCAGTTGGGGTAGCGGGGGGGCTCAAGAGACCCAGTACTTC. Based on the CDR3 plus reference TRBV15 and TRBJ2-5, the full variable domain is DAMVIQNPRYQVTQFGKPVTLSCSQTLNHNVMYWYQQKSSQAPKLLFHYYDKDFNNEADTPDNFQSRRPNTSFCFLDIRSPGLGDTAMYLCATSSWGSGGAQETQYFGPGTRLLVL.